This T cell receptor (beta chain) was sequenced in a study of cytomegalovirus exposure and HLA in healthy donors. Broader study findings: Earlier analysis yielded a pattern in which most TCR beta V segments were productive about 90% or about 30% of the time.

PCR used 60 Vbeta primers and 13 Jbeta primers. This table comes from immunoSEQ multiplex PCR, and its TCRdb copy is limited to in-frame clones, with some not included. The sample carries 110,000 to 150,000 clones, about 79% recorded once. Every donor was a healthy person donating bone marrow. Details on this clone: Its antigen is as yet unknown.

This CDR3 comprises 14 residues. Germline values: CDR1 SGHVS, CDR2 FNYEAQ. V lost 5 bases to trimming and J lost 5 bases, with 15 bases between them. Material: PBMCs. The chain combines TRBV7-6 with TRBJ2-5; TRBD2 is a possible D gene (6 bases). This receptor was identified in a middle-aged man in good health and CMV-seropositive. The CDR3 DNA is TGTGCCAGCAGCCCCGGGGTGGCGGGGGAGACCCAGTACTTC. It codes for CASSPGVAGETQYF.